The T cell receptor (beta chain) described here comes from a study of shared clonotypes between healthy human individuals. Trimming removed 6 bases from V and 2 bases from J, with 8 bases in between. Per germline, CDR1 MNHEY and CDR2 SMNVEV (reference sequence). The length of the CDR3 is 13 residues. CD45RO-negative, CCR7-selected cells formed the naive CD8 fraction, which excluded terminally differentiated effector memory CD45RA+ cells. Comments on this clone: The same CDR3 also results from other DNA sequences found in this sample.

TCRdb's copy holds only in-frame clones and misses some; the assay was immunoSEQ multiplex PCR. There are about 2.1 million clones in the sample; roughly 93% occur only once, and less than 2% lies in the top ten. The receptor comes from a man in his late teens or twenties in good health. Some clones in this sample may be carry-over from other donors' samples. Material for sequencing was naive CD8+ T cells from PBMCs. V is TRBV27 and J is TRBJ2-1; D gene ambiguous. The DNA of the CDR3 is TGTGCCAGCAGCCCGACCGCCTACAATGAGCAGTTCTTC. Its translation: CASSPTAYNEQFF.